These 14 T cell receptor beta chains were all obtained from the same sample, sequenced in a study of cytomegalovirus exposure and HLA in healthy donors. Use of 60 Vbeta and 13 Jbeta primers characterized the PCR. Sequenced by immunoSEQ multiplex PCR; TCRdb stores in-frame clones only, minus some. The repertoire has some 80,000 clones, around 78% of them found once; the top ten carry around 3.7%. The sequenced sample was PBMCs. Receptors were obtained from a man aged 35-49 years in good health and CMV-seronegative.

The table lists this clone with a few counts. This chain joins TRBV10-2 and TRBJ1-2, with a weak D call TRBD1 (5 bases). The CDR3 contains 21 residues. From germline, CDR1 is WSHSY and CDR2 SAAADI. Trimming pared 2 bases from V and 4 bases from J, leaving 32 bases between. The CDR3 sequence: CASSEPSSWIRPGLQFYGYTF. The CDR3, as DNA: TGCGCCAGCAGTGAGCCGTCGTCTTGGATCCGGCCAGGGCTCCAATTCTATGGCTACACCTTC.

This clone was seen more than once but under ten times. The chain couples TRBV5-1 to TRBJ2-3; 9 bases align to TRBD2. CDR3 length: 15 residues. The V and J ends lost 5 bases and 2 bases, in that order; junction bases with no gene match: 6. Germline loops: CDR1 SGHRS, CDR2 YFSETQ. CDR3 nucleotides: TGCGCCAGCAGTTCTAGCGGGGCCCTCACAGATACGCAGTATTTT. Its translation: CASSSSGALTDTQYF.

This chain joins TRBV28 and TRBJ1-4; weak D call: TRBD1 (6 bases). Looked up from germline, CDR1 is MDHEN and CDR2 is SYDVKM. Trimming took 4 bases from V and 5 from J, leaving 14 bases between them. The CDR3 extends over 15 amino acids. The CDR3 DNA is TGTGCCAGCAGTTCTGTTGGACAGCAGAATGAAAAACTGTTTTTT. Translating it yields CASSSVGQQNEKLFF.

This clone was observed a single time. The chain joins TRBV7-8 to TRBJ1-2; 9 bases align to TRBD1. Germline V lookup: CDR1 SGHVS, CDR2 FQNEAQ. The V and J ends lost 5 bases and 5 bases, in that order; junction bases with no gene match: 12. CDR3 size: 16 residues. Written as DNA, the CDR3 is TGTGCCAGCAGCCGAACACAGGGGGCCCCTTGGTATGGCTACACCTTC. Translation gives CASSRTQGAPWYGYTF.

This rearrangement joins TRBV29-1 to TRBJ1-1; maybe TRBD1 (6 bases). Deletions cut 3 bases from V and 5 bases from J, with 13 bases between. CDR3 length: 13 amino acids. CDR1 is SQVTM and CDR2 is ANQGSEA in the germline V gene. The CDR3: CSVEAGEGTEAFF. The CDR3 region has the DNA TGCAGCGTTGAGGCAGGGGAGGGAACTGAAGCTTTCTTT.

This chain joins TRBV11-1 and TRBJ2-5; TRBD1 matches 8 bases. The J segment lost 2 bases and the V segment lost 2 bases, leaving 1 base of the junction unmatched. Germline loops: CDR1 SGHAT, CDR2 FQDESV (reference sequence). This CDR3 has 14 residues. CDR3 bases: TGTGCCAGCAGCTTAAACAGGGGGCAAGAGACCCAGTACTTC. Residues: CASSLNRGQETQYF.

V gene TRBV7-9 combines with J gene TRBJ1-4, with no clear D. The ends were cut back, 2 bases at V and 5 bases at J, with 15 bases in the middle. The CDR3 is 16 residues long. Germline loops: CDR1 SEHNR, CDR2 FQNEAQ (reference sequence). The CDR3 DNA reads TGTGCCAGCAGCTTAACAACGCTCGAAGAAAATGAAAAACTGTTTTTT. Amino acid sequence: CASSLTTLEENEKLFF.

The chain employs TRBV5-4 and TRBJ2-5, with a possible D match to TRBD2 (6 bases). The length of the CDR3 is 15 residues. Germline loops: CDR1 SGHNT, CDR2 YYREEE (reference sequence). V lost 3 bases and J 5 bases, leaving 17 bases between the germline ends. The CDR3 protein is CASSSPGGARETQYF. The CDR3 DNA reads TGTGCCAGCAGCTCCCCGGGCGGGGCGAGGGAGACCCAGTACTTC.

V is TRBV9 and J is TRBJ1-4; D uncertain. This CDR3 is built from 14 residues. CDR1 and CDR2 (germline): SGDLS, YYNGEE. V was shortened by 0 bases and J by 5 bases, with 8 bases between the two germline ends. The CDR3 spells CASSVEAGNEKLFF. The CDR3 region has the DNA TGTGCCAGCAGCGTAGAGGCCGGGAATGAAAAACTGTTTTTT. Based on the CDR3 plus reference TRBV9 and TRBJ1-4, the full variable domain is DSGVTQTPKHLITATGQRVTLRCSPRSGDLSVYWYQQSLDQGLQFLIQYYNGEERAKGNILERFSAQQFPDLHSELNLSSLELGDSALYFCASSVEAGNEKLFFGSGTQLSVL.

This clone was counted between two and nine times. The chain uses TRBV5-1 and TRBJ2-6; 12 bases map to TRBD1. The CDR3 contains 16 residues. Trimming cost V 5 bases and J 3 bases; bases outside gene matches: 3. Germline loops: CDR1 SGHRS, CDR2 YFSETQ. CDR3 in DNA: TGCGCCAGCAGGGGGACAGGGGGCTTTGGGGCCAACGTCCTGACTTTC. The encoded protein is CASRGTGGFGANVLTF.

The chain is built from TRBV27 and TRBJ2-7; D is perhaps TRBD1 (6 bases). Germline V gives CDR1 MNHEY, CDR2 SMNVEV (reference sequence). The CDR3 spans 14 residues. Trimming cost V 1 base and J 2 bases, with 9 bases left between them. The CDR3 sequence is CASSLLPGAYEQYF. DNA of the CDR3: TGTGCCAGCAGTTTATTACCAGGGGCCTACGAGCAGTACTTC.

The chain is built from TRBV7-3 and TRBJ1-1, with TRBD1 matching 9 bases. The CDR3 has 14 residues. V shed 5 bases, J shed 4 bases, and the junction held 5 bases outside the gene matches. Looked up from germline, CDR1 is SGHTA and CDR2 is FQGTGA. The CDR3: CASSPGTGTTEAFF. Here the CDR3 DNA reads TGTGCCAGCAGCCCCGGGACAGGGACCACTGAAGCTTTCTTT. Drawing the rest from reference TRBV7-3 and TRBJ1-1, the complete variable domain is GAGVSQTPSNKVTEKGKYVELRCDPISGHTALYWYRQSLGQGPEFLIYFQGTGAADDSGLPNDRFFAVRPEGSVSTLKIQRTERGDSAVYLCASSPGTGTTEAFFGQGTRLTVV.

The chain couples TRBV5-1 to TRBJ2-6; D gene uncertain. Trimming took 6 bases from V and 0 from J, leaving 7 bases between them. Germline V lookup: CDR1 SGHRS, CDR2 YFSETQ. This CDR3 has 14 amino acids. The CDR3 DNA reads TGCGCCAGCACCGTTAACTCTGGGGCCAACGTCCTGACTTTC. It is translated as CASTVNSGANVLTF.

This chain joins TRBV4-1 and TRBJ1-6, with 7 bases identical to TRBD1. In germline, CDR1 is MGHRA, CDR2 YSYEKL. The trim removed 3 bases at V and 10 bases at J, leaving 15 bases unmatched. The CDR3 runs to 17 residues. The DNA for the CDR3 is TGCGCCAGCAGCCACCGCAATGAACAGGGGAGGAACTCACCCCTCCACTTT. It yields the protein CASSHRNEQGRNSPLHF.